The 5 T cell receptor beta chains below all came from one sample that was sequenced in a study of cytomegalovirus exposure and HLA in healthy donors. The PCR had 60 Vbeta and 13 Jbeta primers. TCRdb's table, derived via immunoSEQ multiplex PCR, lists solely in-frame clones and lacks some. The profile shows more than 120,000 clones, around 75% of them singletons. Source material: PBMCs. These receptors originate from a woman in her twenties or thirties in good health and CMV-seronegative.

The CDR3 spells CASSFPLTRTGYNYEQYF. In DNA form, the CDR3 reads TGCGCCAGCAGCTTCCCACTAACCCGGACAGGGTATAACTACGAGCAGTACTTC. The gene calls are TRBV5-1 and TRBJ2-7; 8 bases are a match to TRBD1. CDR1 SGHRS and CDR2 YFSETQ come from the germline V gene. V lost 2 bases to trimming and J lost 3 bases; unmatched junction nucleotides: 16. CDR3 length: 18 residues.

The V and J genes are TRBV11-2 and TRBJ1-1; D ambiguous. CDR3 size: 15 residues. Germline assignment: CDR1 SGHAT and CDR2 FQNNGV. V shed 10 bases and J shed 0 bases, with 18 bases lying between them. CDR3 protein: CAIAKIQTLNTEAFF. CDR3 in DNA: TGTGCCATCGCAAAAATCCAGACTTTGAACACTGAAGCTTTCTTT.

For the CDR3, the DNA is TGTGCCTGGAGTGTAAACTTGCAAGAGACCCAGTACTTC. Translation: CAWSVNLQETQYF. The chain is built from TRBV30 and TRBJ2-5; no definite D call. CDR1 and CDR2 from the germline V gene are GTSNPN and SVGIG (reference sequence). V lost 0 bases and J lost 2, with 7 bases in between. This CDR3 contains 13 residues.

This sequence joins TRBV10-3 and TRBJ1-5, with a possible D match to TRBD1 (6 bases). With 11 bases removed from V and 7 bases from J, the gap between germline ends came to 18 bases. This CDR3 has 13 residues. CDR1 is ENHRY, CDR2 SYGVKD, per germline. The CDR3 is CAAAQGYHQPQHF. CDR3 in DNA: TGTGCCGCGGCACAGGGATATCACCAGCCCCAGCATTTT.

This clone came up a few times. The CDR3: CASSHGGPGGYGYTF. The CDR3 DNA reads TGCGCCAGCAGCCATGGTGGTCCGGGTGGGTATGGCTACACCTTC. The chain uses TRBV4-3 and TRBJ1-2; D unclear. The CDR3 runs to 15 residues. CDR1 and CDR2 from the germline V gene are LGHNA and YSLEER. The V end lost 3 bases, the J end lost 5 bases, and 16 bases lay between the germline ends.